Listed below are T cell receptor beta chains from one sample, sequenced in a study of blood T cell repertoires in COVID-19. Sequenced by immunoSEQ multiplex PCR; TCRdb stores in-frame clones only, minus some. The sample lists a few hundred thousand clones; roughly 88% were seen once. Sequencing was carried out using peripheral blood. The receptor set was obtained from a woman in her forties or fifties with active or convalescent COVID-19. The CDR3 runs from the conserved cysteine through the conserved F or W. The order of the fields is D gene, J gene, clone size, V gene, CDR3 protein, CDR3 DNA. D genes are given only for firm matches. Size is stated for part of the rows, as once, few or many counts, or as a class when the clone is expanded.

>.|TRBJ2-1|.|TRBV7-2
CASSLGAGSYNEQFF
TGTGCCAGCAGCTTAGGGGCAGGGTCCTACAATGAGCAGTTCTTC
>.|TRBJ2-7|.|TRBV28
CASSSSQGGRNEQYF
TGTGCCAGCAGTTCGTCACAGGGTGGGCGCAACGAGCAGTACTTC
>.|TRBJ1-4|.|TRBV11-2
CASSPQPPGSGEKLFF
TGTGCCAGCAGCCCGCAACCCCCGGGGTCTGGGGAAAAACTGTTTTTT
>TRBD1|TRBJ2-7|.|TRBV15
CATSFYLPGQGAGEQYF
TGTGCCACCAGCTTCTACCTCCCGGGACAGGGGGCAGGCGAGCAGTACTTC
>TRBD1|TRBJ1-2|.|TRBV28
CASSLTGEGYGYTF
TGTGCCAGCAGTTTGACAGGGGAGGGCTATGGCTACACCTTC
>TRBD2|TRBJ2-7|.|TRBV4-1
CASSPRGDEQYF
TGCGCCAGCAGCCCCCGGGGGGACGAGCAGTACTTC
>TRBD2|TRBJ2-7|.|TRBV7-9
CASRPAGGSSYEQYF
TGTGCCAGCAGACCAGCGGGAGGGTCCTCCTACGAGCAGTACTTC
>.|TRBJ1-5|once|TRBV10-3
CAIQIGVGQPQHF
TGTGCCATTCAGATCGGGGTCGGTCAGCCCCAGCATTTT
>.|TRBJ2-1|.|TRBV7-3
CASSLEYGRRNEQFF
TGTGCCAGCAGCTTAGAATACGGACGGAGGAATGAGCAGTTCTTC
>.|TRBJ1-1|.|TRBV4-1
CASSQPTGFAEAFF
TGCGCCAGCAGCCAACCTACAGGGTTCGCTGAAGCTTTCTTT
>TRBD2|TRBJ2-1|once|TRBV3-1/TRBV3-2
CASSQLGLAGNNEQFF
TGTGCCAGCAGCCAACTGGGTCTAGCGGGGAACAATGAGCAGTTCTTC
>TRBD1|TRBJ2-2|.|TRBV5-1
CASSLLDRDTGELFF
TGCGCCAGCAGCTTGCTCGACAGGGACACCGGGGAGCTGTTTTTT
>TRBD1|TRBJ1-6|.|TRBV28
CASTPGQGRNSPLHF
TGTGCCAGCACCCCAGGACAGGGACGTAATTCACCCCTCCACTTT
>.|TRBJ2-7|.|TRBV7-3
CASSFPPAGEQYF
TGTGCCAGCAGCTTTCCCCCTGCGGGCGAGCAGTACTTC
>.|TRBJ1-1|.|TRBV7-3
CASSLTLDTEAFF
TGTGCCAGCAGCTTAACGTTAGACACTGAAGCTTTCTTT
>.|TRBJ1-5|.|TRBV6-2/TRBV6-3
CASSYDPTGGYNQPQHF
TGTGCCAGCAGTTACGATCCCACGGGCGGGTACAATCAGCCCCAGCATTTT
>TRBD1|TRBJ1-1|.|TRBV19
CASSIGRGPSEAFF
TGTGCCAGTAGTATCGGTAGGGGGCCTTCTGAAGCTTTCTTT
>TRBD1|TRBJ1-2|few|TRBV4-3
CASSPRTGVTYGYTF
TGCGCCAGCAGCCCGAGGACAGGAGTAACCTATGGCTACACCTTC
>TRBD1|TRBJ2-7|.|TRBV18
CASSSGTGPYEQYF
TGTGCCAGCTCCTCCGGGACAGGGCCCTACGAGCAGTACTTC
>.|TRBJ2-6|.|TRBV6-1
CASSERQVTGANVLTF
TGTGCCAGCAGTGAACGCCAGGTTACTGGGGCCAACGTCCTGACTTTC
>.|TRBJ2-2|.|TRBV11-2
CASRPATGELFF
TGTGCCAGCAGACCCGCGACCGGGGAGCTGTTTTTT
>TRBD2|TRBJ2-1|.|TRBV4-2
CASSQYGTSGPSYNEQFF
TGTGCCAGCAGCCAATATGGGACTAGCGGGCCATCCTACAATGAGCAGTTCTTC
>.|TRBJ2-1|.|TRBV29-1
CSVYSSGTPPPYNEQFF
TGCAGCGTTTATAGCTCCGGGACACCACCTCCTTACAATGAGCAGTTCTTC
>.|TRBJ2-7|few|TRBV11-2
CASSLGSAYEQYF
TGTGCCAGCAGCTTGGGCTCCGCGTACGAGCAGTACTTC
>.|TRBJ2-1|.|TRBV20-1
CSALGPPVF
TGCAGTGCCCTGGGGCCGCCGGTCTTC
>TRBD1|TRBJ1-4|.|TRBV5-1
CASSFRQGREEKLFF
TGCGCCAGCAGCTTTCGACAGGGAAGAGAGGAAAAACTGTTTTTT
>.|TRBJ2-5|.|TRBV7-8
CASSRGETQYF
TGTGCCAGCTCCCGGGGGGAGACCCAGTACTTC
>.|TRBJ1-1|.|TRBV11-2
CASSLGVVQGLEAFF
TGTGCCAGCAGCTTAGGGGTGGTACAGGGTCTTGAAGCTTTCTTT
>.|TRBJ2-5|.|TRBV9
CASSADDRTQYF
TGTGCCAGCAGCGCGGACGACAGAACCCAGTACTTC
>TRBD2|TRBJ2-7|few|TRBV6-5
CASRPRTSGEQYF
TGTGCCAGCAGGCCACGGACTAGCGGCGAGCAGTACTTC
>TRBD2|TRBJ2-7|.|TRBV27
CASSYEGRLDGRGEQYF
TGTGCCAGCAGTTATGAGGGTAGACTAGACGGGCGGGGGGAGCAGTACTTC
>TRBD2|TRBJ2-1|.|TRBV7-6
CATEGSGRNEQFF
TGTGCCACCGAAGGTAGCGGGAGGAATGAGCAGTTCTTC
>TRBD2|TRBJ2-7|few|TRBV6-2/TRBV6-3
CASSPGTSGIGSYEQYF
TGTGCCAGCAGTCCCGGGACTAGCGGGATAGGAAGCTACGAGCAGTACTTC
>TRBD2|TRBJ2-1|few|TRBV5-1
CASSLEGLADNEQFF
TGCGCCAGCAGCTTGGAAGGACTAGCGGACAATGAGCAGTTCTTC
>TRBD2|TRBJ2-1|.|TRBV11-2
CASSFRTSRFF
TGTGCCAGCAGCTTCCGGACTAGCCGGTTCTTC
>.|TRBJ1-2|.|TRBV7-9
CASSFTAYYGYTF
TGTGCCAGCAGCTTCACAGCATACTATGGCTACACCTTC
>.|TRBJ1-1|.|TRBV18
CASSPPRTALNTEAFF
TGTGCCAGCTCACCACCCAGGACAGCATTGAACACTGAAGCTTTCTTT
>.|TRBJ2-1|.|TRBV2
CASSETSYNEQFF
TGTGCCAGCAGTGAGACTAGTTACAATGAGCAGTTCTTC
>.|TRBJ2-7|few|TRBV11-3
CASSSRDSSYEQYF
TGTGCCAGCAGCTCCCGGGACTCCTCCTACGAGCAGTACTTC
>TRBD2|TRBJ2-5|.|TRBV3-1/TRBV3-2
CASSQGLAEETQYF
TGTGCCAGCAGCCAAGGACTAGCGGAAGAGACCCAGTACTTC
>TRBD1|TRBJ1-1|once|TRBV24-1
CATSDPTTGASEAFF
TGTGCCACCAGTGACCCGACGACAGGGGCCTCTGAAGCTTTCTTT
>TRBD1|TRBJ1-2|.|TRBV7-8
CASSERGQGIYGYTF
TGTGCCAGCAGCGAGAGGGGACAGGGCATCTATGGCTACACCTTC
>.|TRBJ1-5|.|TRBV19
CASTPRTDYSNQPQHF
TGTGCCAGTACCCCTCGGACGGACTATAGCAATCAGCCCCAGCATTTT
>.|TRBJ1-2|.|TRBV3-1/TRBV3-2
CASSPPGLWNYGYTF
TGTGCCAGCAGCCCTCCGGGACTATGGAACTATGGCTACACCTTC
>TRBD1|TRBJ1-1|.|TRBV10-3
CAIMKDRGNTEAFF
TGTGCCATCATGAAGGACAGGGGAAACACTGAAGCTTTCTTT
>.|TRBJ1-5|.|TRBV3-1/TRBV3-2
CASSQDPRGPQHF
TGTGCCAGCAGCCAAGACCCGCGGGGGCCCCAGCATTTT
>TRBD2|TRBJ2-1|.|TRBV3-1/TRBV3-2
CASGRASGRYEQFF
TGTGCCAGCGGCAGGGCTAGCGGGAGGTATGAGCAGTTCTTC
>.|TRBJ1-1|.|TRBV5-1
CASSPILTGRNTEAFF
TGCGCCAGCAGCCCAATCTTGACAGGCCGGAACACTGAAGCTTTCTTT
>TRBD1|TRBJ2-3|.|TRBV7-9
CASSSTRDRGVADTQYF
TGTGCCAGCAGCTCCACAAGAGACAGGGGGGTTGCAGATACGCAGTATTTT
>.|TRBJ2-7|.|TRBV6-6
CASSSRGGGLLYEQYF
TGTGCCAGCAGTTCGAGAGGAGGGGGACTATTATACGAGCAGTACTTC
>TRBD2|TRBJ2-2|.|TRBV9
CASSEGGFLTGELFF
TGTGCCAGCAGCGAGGGAGGGTTTCTCACCGGGGAGCTGTTTTTT
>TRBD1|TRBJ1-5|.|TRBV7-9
CASSPGTGQPQHF
TGTGCCAGCAGCCCGGGGACAGGCCAGCCCCAGCATTTT
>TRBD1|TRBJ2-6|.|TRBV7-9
CASSLGQVTGANVLTF
TGTGCCAGCAGCTTGGGACAGGTGACTGGGGCCAACGTCCTGACTTTC
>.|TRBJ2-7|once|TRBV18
CASSPTAAGNEQYF
TGTGCCAGCTCACCAACCGCCGCAGGGAACGAGCAGTACTTC
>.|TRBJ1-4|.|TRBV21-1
CASSKWTEYATNEKLFF
TGTGCCAGCAGCAAATGGACAGAATATGCAACTAATGAAAAACTGTTTTTT
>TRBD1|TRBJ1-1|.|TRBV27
CASSLGRGMNTEAFF
TGTGCCAGCAGTTTGGGCAGGGGGATGAACACTGAAGCTTTCTTT
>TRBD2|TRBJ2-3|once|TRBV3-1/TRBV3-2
CASSRAWTTSGGPSKADTQYF
TGTGCCAGCAGCCGAGCCTGGACGACTAGCGGGGGTCCTTCTAAGGCAGATACGCAGTATTTT
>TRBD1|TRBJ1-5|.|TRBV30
CAWSGGQGDQPQHF
TGTGCCTGGAGTGGGGGACAGGGGGATCAGCCCCAGCATTTT